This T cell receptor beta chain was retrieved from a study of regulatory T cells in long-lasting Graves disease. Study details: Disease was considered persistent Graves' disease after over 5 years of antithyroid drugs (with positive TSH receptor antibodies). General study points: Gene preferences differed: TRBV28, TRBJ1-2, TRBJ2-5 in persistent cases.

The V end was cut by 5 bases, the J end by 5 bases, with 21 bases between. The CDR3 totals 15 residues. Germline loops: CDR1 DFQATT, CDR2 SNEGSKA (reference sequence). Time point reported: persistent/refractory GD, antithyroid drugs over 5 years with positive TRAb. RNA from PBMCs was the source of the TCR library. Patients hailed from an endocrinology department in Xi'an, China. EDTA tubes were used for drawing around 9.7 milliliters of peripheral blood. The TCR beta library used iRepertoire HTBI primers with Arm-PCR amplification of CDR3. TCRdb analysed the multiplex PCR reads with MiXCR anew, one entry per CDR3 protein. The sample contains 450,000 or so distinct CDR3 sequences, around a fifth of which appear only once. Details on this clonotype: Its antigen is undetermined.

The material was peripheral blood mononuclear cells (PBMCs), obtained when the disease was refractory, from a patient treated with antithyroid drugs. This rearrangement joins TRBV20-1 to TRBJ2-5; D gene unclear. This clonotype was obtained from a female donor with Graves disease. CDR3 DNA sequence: TGCAGTGCTGGATCGTTGGGCCTAGTGACTGAGACCCAGTACTTC. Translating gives CSAGSLGLVTETQYF.